These 10 T cell receptor beta chains share one sample of origin, sequenced in a study of blood T cells in healthy people across ages. The second PCR ran about 6 to 12 cycles with a sample-barcoded 5' primer and J-beta primers. TCRdb passed the 5' RACE reads through MiXCR, listing each CDR3 protein once. The table has almost 1 million distinct CDR3 sequences, 51% seen once; the top ten hold about a fifth. Sequencing input: blood. These receptors all come from a woman aged 55-75 years in good health.

V gene TRBV4-1 combines with J gene TRBJ2-5; D is ambiguous. The CDR3 consists of 16 residues. Germline CDR1 MGHRA, CDR2 YSYEKL. Trimming shortened V by 0 bases and J by 0 bases, and 11 bases separated the two germline ends. CDR3 protein: CASSQEGGVYQETQYF. The DNA of the CDR3 is TGCGCCAGCAGCCAAGAGGGTGGCGTGTACCAAGAGACCCAGTACTTC.

The chain is built from TRBV25-1 and TRBJ2-7, with a possible D match to TRBD2 (5 bases). The J call is uncertain, as TRBJ2-5 better fits the DNA end. CDR1 and CDR2 (germline): MGHDK, SYGVNS. The CDR3 length is 12 residues. The CDR3 sequence: CASRPSGETQYF. The CDR3, as DNA: TGTGCCAGCAGGCCCAGCGGAGAGACCCAGTACTTC.

This chain joins TRBV11-2 and TRBJ2-3; D is possibly TRBD2 (5 bases). Germline CDR1 is SGHAT and CDR2 is FQNNGV. The CDR3 sequence is 12 residues long. V was cut by 6 bases and J by 11 bases, with 15 bases left in between. DNA of the CDR3: TGTGCCAGCAGTCACCGCGGAGCGGAGCAGTATTTT. Its protein product is CASSHRGAEQYF.

The rearrangement uses TRBV28 and TRBJ2-7; possible D gene TRBD2, 6 bases. V shed 7 bases and J shed 0 bases, with 10 bases lying between them. Germline-derived CDR1 and CDR2 are MDHEN and SYDVKM. The CDR3 consists of 13 residues. The CDR3 is CASIGGSSYEQYF. CDR3 nucleotide sequence: TGTGCCAGCATTGGGGGGAGCTCCTACGAGCAGTACTTC.

The J gene is TRBJ2-1, the V gene TRBV3-1; D assignment may be TRBD1 or TRBD2 (5 bases each). V dropped 3 bases and J dropped 5 bases, with 14 bases sitting between them. CDR1 and CDR2 (germline): LGHDT, YNNKEL (reference sequence). CDR3 size: 15 residues. In DNA, the CDR3 is TGTGCCAGCAGCCAGGGACGAGCGTTTAACAATGAGCAGTTCTTC. Its protein is CASSQGRAFNNEQFF.

This sequence joins TRBV9 and TRBJ2-1; 9 nucleotides agree with TRBD2. This CDR3 is 15 amino acids long. V shed 3 bases, J shed 7 bases, and the junction held 8 bases outside the gene matches. Germline V CDR1 and CDR2: SGDLS, YYNGEE. CDR3 bases: TGTGCCAGCAGCGCTAGCGGGACTGGGGGGAATGAGCAGTTCTTC. It is translated as CASSASGTGGNEQFF.

J is TRBJ2-2 and V is TRBV3-1, with 9 nucleotides matching TRBD1. Germline-derived CDR1 and CDR2 are LGHDT and YNNKEL (reference sequence). J was trimmed by 1 base and V by 6 bases; bases with no gene match: 6. The CDR3 covers 16 residues. The CDR3 nucleotides are TGTGCCAGCAGAAAACAGGACAGGGGGAACACCGGGGAGCTGTTTTTT. Encoded protein: CASRKQDRGNTGELFF.

This chain joins TRBV3-1 and TRBJ2-3, with D uncertain. Trimming pared 4 bases from V and 8 bases from J, leaving 10 bases between. This CDR3 is built from 12 residues. CDR1 is LGHDT, CDR2 YNNKEL, per germline (reference sequence). CDR3 amino acids: CASSPSSGTQYF. For the CDR3, the DNA is TGTGCCAGCAGCCCCAGCAGTGGTACGCAGTATTTT.

The rearrangement joins TRBV12-3 or TRBV12-4 to TRBJ2-1; possibly TRBD2 for D (5 bases). The DNA end favors TRBJ2-7, so the J call may be wrong. The CDR3 runs to 15 residues. As DNA, the CDR3 is TGTGCCAGCAGACCGGACCGCGGGCCGTACAATGAGCAGTACTTC. It codes for CASRPDRGPYNEQYF.

This clonotype was detected a few times. This sequence joins TRBV6-6 and TRBJ1-5; TRBD1 matches at 8 bases. The germline gives CDR1 MNHNY, CDR2 SVGAGI (reference sequence). Trimming at V came to 7 bases and at J to 3 bases, leaving 5 bases not matched to a gene. The CDR3 extends over 14 amino acids. CDR3 region: CASKQDRDNQPQHF. CDR3 DNA sequence: TGTGCCAGCAAGCAGGACAGGGACAATCAGCCCCAGCATTTT.